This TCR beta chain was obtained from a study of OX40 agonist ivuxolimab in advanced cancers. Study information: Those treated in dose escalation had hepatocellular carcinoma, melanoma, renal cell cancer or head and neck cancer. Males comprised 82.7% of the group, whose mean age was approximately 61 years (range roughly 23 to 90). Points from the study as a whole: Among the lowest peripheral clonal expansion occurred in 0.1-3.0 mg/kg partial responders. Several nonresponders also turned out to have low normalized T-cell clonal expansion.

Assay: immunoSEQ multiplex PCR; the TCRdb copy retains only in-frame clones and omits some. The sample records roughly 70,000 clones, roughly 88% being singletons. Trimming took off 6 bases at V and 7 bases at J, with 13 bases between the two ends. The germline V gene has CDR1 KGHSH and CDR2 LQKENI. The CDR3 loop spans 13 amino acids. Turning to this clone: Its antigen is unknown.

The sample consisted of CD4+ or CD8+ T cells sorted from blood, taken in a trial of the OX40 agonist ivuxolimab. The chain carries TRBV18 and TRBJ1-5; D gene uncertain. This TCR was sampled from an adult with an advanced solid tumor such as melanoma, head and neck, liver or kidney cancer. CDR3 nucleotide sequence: TGTGCCAGCTCCCCCGCTCAAGAGCAGCCCCAGCATTTT. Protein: CASSPAQEQPQHF. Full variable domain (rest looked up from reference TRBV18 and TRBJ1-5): NAGVMQNPRHLVRRRGQEARLRCSPMKGHSHVYWYRQLPEEGLKFMVYLQKENIIDESGMPKERFSAEFPKEGPSILRIQQVVRGDSAAYFCASSPAQEQPQHFGDGTRLSIL.